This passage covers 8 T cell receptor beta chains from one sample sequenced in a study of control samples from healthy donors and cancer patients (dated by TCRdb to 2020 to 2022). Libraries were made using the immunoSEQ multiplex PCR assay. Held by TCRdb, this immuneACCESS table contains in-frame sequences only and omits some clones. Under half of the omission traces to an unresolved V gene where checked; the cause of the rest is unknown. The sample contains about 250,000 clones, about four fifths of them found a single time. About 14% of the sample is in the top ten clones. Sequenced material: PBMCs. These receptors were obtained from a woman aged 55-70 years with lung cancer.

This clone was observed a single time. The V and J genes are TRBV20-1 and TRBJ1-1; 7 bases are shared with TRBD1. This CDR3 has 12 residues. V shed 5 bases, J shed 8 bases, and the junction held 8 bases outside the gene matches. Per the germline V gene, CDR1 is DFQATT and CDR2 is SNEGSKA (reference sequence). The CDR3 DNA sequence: TGCAGTGCTCGTGGCCACAGGGGCGAAGCTTTCTTT. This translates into CSARGHRGEAFF.

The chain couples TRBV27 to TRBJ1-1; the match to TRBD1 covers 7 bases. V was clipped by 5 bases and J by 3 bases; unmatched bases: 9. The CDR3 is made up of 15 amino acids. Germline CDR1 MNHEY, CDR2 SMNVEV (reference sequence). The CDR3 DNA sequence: TGTGCCAGCAGTCTGCATACAGGGGAGGACACTGAAGCTTTCTTT. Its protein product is CASSLHTGEDTEAFF.

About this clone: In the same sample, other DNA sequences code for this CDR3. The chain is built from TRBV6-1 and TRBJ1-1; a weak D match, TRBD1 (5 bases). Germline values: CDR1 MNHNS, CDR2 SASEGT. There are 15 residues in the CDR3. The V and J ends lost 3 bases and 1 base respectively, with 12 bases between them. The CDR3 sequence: CASSEAGARNTEAFF. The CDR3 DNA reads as TGTGCCAGCAGTGAGGCCGGGGCGCGGAACACTGAAGCTTTCTTT.

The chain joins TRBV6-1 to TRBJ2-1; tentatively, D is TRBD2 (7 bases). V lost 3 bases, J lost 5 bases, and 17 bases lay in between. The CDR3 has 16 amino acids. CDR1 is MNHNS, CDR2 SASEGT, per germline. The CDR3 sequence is CASSEGGLFRNNEQFF. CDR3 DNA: TGTGCCAGCAGTGAGGGGGGGCTCTTCCGAAACAATGAGCAGTTCTTC.

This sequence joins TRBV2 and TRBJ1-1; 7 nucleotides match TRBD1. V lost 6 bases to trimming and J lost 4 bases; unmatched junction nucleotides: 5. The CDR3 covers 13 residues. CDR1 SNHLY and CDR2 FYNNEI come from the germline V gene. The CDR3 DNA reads TGTGCCAGCAGAGCGGACAGGACCACTGAAGCTTTCTTT. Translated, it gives CASRADRTTEAFF.

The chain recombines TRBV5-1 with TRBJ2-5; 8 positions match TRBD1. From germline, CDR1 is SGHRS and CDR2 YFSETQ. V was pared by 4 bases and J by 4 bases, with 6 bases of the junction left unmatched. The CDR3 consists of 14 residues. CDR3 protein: CASSDGQGGETQYF. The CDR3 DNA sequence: TGCGCCAGCAGCGATGGACAGGGCGGAGAGACCCAGTACTTC.

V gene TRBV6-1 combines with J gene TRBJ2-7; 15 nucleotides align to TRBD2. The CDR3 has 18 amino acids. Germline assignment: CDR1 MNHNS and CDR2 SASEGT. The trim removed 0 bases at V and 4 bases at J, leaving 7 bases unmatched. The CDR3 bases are TGTGCCAGCAGTGAAGCGCTTCCGGGACTAGCGGGGGGATACGAGCAGTACTTC. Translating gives CASSEALPGLAGGYEQYF.

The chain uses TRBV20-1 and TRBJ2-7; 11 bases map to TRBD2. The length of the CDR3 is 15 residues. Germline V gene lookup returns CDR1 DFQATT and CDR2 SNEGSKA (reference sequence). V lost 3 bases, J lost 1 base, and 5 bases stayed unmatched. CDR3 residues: CSASAGTSGSYEQYF. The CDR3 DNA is TGCAGTGCTAGTGCCGGGACTAGCGGATCCTACGAGCAGTACTTC.